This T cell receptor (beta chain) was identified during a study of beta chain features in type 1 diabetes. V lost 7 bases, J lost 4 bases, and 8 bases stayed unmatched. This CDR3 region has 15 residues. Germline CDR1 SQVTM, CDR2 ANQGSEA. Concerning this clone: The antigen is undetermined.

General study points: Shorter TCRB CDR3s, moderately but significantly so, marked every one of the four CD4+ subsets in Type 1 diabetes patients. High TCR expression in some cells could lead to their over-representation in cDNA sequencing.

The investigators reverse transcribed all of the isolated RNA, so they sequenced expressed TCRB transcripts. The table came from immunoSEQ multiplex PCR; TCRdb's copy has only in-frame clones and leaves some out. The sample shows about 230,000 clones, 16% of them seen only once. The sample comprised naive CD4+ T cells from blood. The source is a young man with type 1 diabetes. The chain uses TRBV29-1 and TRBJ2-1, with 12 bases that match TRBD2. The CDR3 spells CSAQAGTSGYNEQFF. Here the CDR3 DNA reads TGCAGCGCCCAAGCCGGGACTAGCGGGTACAATGAGCAGTTCTTC.